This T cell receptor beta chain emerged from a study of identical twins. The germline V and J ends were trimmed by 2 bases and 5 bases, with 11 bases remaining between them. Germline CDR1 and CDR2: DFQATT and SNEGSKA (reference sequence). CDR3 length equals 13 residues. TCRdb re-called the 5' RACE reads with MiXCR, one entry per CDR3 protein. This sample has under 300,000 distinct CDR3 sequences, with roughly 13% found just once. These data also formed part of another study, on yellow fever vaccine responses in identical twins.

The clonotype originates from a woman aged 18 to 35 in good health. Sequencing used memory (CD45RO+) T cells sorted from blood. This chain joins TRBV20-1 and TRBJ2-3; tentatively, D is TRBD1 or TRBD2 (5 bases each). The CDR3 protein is CSARWGSLDTQYF. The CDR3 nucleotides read TGCAGTGCTAGATGGGGGAGTCTAGATACGCAGTATTTT.